One sample yielded the 27 T cell receptor beta chains listed below, sequenced in a study of T cell responses to AZD1222 COVID-19 vaccine. Data came from immunoSEQ multiplex PCR; TCRdb stores just in-frame clones and leaves some out. There are about 140,000 clones in the sample; more than 70% occur only once, and 2.5% to 3.5% lies in the top ten. This material consisted of peripheral blood, taken 28 days after the second AZD1222 dose. These receptors were obtained from an adult who received the AZD1222 COVID-19 vaccine.

The chain is built from TRBV7-3 and TRBJ1-1, with D tentatively TRBD1 (6 bases). V lost 4 bases and J lost 1, with 10 bases in between. CDR3 length equals 14 residues. From germline, CDR1 is SGHTA and CDR2 FQGTGA. DNA for the CDR3: TGTGCCAGCAGCTGGGGGACACCGAACACTGAAGCTTTCTTT. Its protein product is CASSWGTPNTEAFF.

This clone was detected only once. The chain combines TRBV29-1 with TRBJ1-1; D uncertain. V lost 7 bases and J 4 bases, leaving 16 bases between the germline ends. CDR1 SQVTM and CDR2 ANQGSEA come from the germline V gene. The CDR3 has 13 amino acids. The CDR3 DNA follows: TGCAGCGGCGGGCTCCAAAGTGGCACTGAAGCTTTCTTT. Translation gives CSGGLQSGTEAFF.

This clone has only a few counts. The genes are TRBV28 and TRBJ2-7; 7 bases are a match to TRBD1. The junction had 10 bases not matched to a gene; V was cut back by 7 bases and J by 4 bases. CDR3 size: 14 residues. Germline V lookup: CDR1 MDHEN, CDR2 SYDVKM. The CDR3 sequence: CASNDRAPLYEQYF. CDR3 in DNA: TGTGCCAGCAACGACAGGGCTCCCCTATACGAGCAGTACTTC. Drawing the rest from reference TRBV28 and TRBJ2-7, the complete variable domain is DVKVTQSSRYLVKRTGEKVFLECVQDMDHENMFWYRQDPGLGLRLIYFSYDVKMKEKGDIPEGYSVSREKKERFSLILESASTNQTSMYLCASNDRAPLYEQYFGPGTRLTVT.

V is TRBV3-1 (or the pseudogene TRBV3-2) and J is TRBJ2-3; 8 bases are a match to TRBD2. Germline V CDR1 and CDR2: LGHDT, YNNKEL (reference sequence). This CDR3 is built from 15 residues. Losses at the gene ends were 4 bases for V and 6 bases for J; bases not matched to a gene: 9. The CDR3 DNA is TGTGCCAGCAGCCTCCTAGGCGGGGGGCTGGATACGCAGTATTTT. It yields the protein CASSLLGGGLDTQYF.

This chain links TRBV18 with TRBJ1-4; D is uncertain. Germline V gene lookup returns CDR1 KGHSH and CDR2 LQKENI. Trimming pared 0 bases from V and 5 bases from J, leaving 10 bases between. This CDR3 has 15 amino acids. CDR3 sequence reads: CASSPPGRPNEKLFF. CDR3 bases: TGTGCCAGCTCACCACCCGGACGCCCCAATGAAAAACTGTTTTTT. Supplemented by reference TRBV18 and TRBJ1-4, the full variable domain reads NAGVMQNPRHLVRRRGQEARLRCSPMKGHSHVYWYRQLPEEGLKFMVYLQKENIIDESGMPKERFSAEFPKEGPSILRIQQVVRGDSAAYFCASSPPGRPNEKLFFGSGTQLSVL.

The chain recombines TRBV7-9 with TRBJ2-1; D is perhaps TRBD1 or TRBD2 (5 bases each). In germline, CDR1 is SEHNR, CDR2 FQNEAQ (reference sequence). The ends were cut back, 2 bases at V and 0 bases at J, with 8 bases in the middle. The CDR3 is 15 amino acids. The CDR3 sequence is CASSLPGGSYNEQFF. The CDR3 DNA is TGTGCCAGCAGCTTACCTGGGGGCTCCTACAATGAGCAGTTCTTC.

V gene TRBV30 combines with J gene TRBJ2-7; a weak D match, TRBD1 (6 bases). V lost 7 bases to trimming and J lost 3 bases, with 25 bases between them. CDR1 is GTSNPN and CDR2 is SVGIG in the germline V gene (reference sequence). The CDR3 totals 16 residues. The CDR3 DNA is TGTGCCTCAATGTTCACAGGGCCCAAACGCATCTACGAGCAGTACTTC. Protein: CASMFTGPKRIYEQYF.

This clone was seen a handful of times. This chain connects TRBV29-1 to TRBJ2-3; D is tentatively TRBD1 or TRBD2 (5 bases each). V gave up 4 bases and J gave up 2 bases, with 7 bases separating them. The CDR3 extends over 12 amino acids. Germline loops: CDR1 SQVTM, CDR2 ANQGSEA. The CDR3 DNA reads as TGCAGCGTTGGAGGGACCACAGATACGCAGTATTTT. Translating gives CSVGGTTDTQYF.

The V and J genes are TRBV12-3 or TRBV12-4 and TRBJ1-1; the D gene is possibly TRBD1 (5 bases). The CDR3 loop spans 13 amino acids. Trimming pared 6 bases from V and 7 bases from J, leaving 15 bases between. CDR3 in DNA: TGTGCCAGCAGCACCCTGGGGCAAAGTGAAGCTTTCTTT. Its protein is CASSTLGQSEAFF.

This chain uses TRBV3-1 (or the pseudogene TRBV3-2) with TRBJ1-1; D not certain. CDR1 is LGHDT and CDR2 is YNNKEL in the germline V gene (reference sequence). The CDR3 sequence is 11 residues long. V was shortened by 6 bases and J by 10 bases, with 12 bases between the two germline ends. The CDR3 loop is CASSQSWVAFF. CDR3 DNA sequence: TGTGCCAGCAGTCAAAGTTGGGTAGCTTTCTTT.

On this clone: At one boundary the junction diverges from the germline segment, which might be a read error. The CDR3 reads CSVTRGFDYDYTF. CDR3 bases: TGCAGCGTTACCAGGGGCTTTGACTATGACTACACCTTC. This chain connects TRBV29-1 to TRBJ1-2, with D possibly being TRBD1 (6 bases). This CDR3 is built from 13 residues. CDR1 is SQVTM and CDR2 is ANQGSEA in the germline V gene.

V is TRBV3-1 (or the pseudogene TRBV3-2) and J is TRBJ1-6; the D is unclear. CDR3 length: 13 amino acids. Germline assignment: CDR1 LGHDT and CDR2 YNNKEL (reference sequence). V was clipped by 5 bases and J by 7 bases, with 9 bases between them. The CDR3 nucleotides are TGTGCCAGCAGCGGTGGGTACAATTCACCCCTCCACTTT. Amino acid sequence: CASSGGYNSPLHF.

The chain combines TRBV28 with TRBJ1-2; D ambiguous. Trimming left V 7 bases short and J 4 bases short, with 13 bases between. This CDR3 region has 13 residues. Germline lookup yields CDR1 MDHEN and CDR2 SYDVKM. In DNA form, the CDR3 reads TGTGCCAGCATCCCGTCCCGGAGCTATGGCTACACCTTC. This gives the protein CASIPSRSYGYTF.

The V call is TRBV28, the J call TRBJ2-7, with 9 bases lining up with TRBD2. CDR3 length: 15 residues. Per the germline V gene, CDR1 is MDHEN and CDR2 is SYDVKM. With 3 bases clipped from V and 2 bases from J, the junction kept 5 bases outside the gene matches. The CDR3 protein is CASSFIAGGAYEQYF. The CDR3 bases are TGTGCCAGCAGTTTTATTGCGGGGGGGGCCTACGAGCAGTACTTC.

This chain joins TRBV7-2 and TRBJ2-7; D may be TRBD1 (6 bases). This CDR3 is built from 14 residues. Trimming pared 2 bases from V and 2 bases from J, leaving 10 bases between. Germline-derived CDR1 and CDR2 are SGHTA and FQGNSA. The CDR3 here is CASSLTQGPYEQYF. The DNA of the CDR3 is TGTGCCAGCAGCTTAACACAGGGCCCCTACGAGCAGTACTTC.

The chain employs TRBV29-1 and TRBJ2-5; 11 positions agree with TRBD2. V was clipped by 0 bases and J by 4 bases; unmatched bases: 16. The germline V gene encodes CDR1 SQVTM and CDR2 ANQGSEA. This CDR3 region has 19 residues. The chain's CDR3 is CSVEDRGALAGESVETQYF. Written as DNA, the CDR3 is TGCAGCGTTGAAGATCGGGGGGCACTAGCGGGAGAGTCCGTAGAGACCCAGTACTTC.

About this clone: Other nucleotide sequences from this sample produce the same CDR3. V gene TRBV12-3 or TRBV12-4 combines with J gene TRBJ1-1; unclear D gene. The CDR3 is made up of 13 amino acids. The germline V and J ends were trimmed by 1 base and 2 bases, with 5 bases remaining between them. The CDR3 reads CASSLGGNTEAFF. CDR3 nucleotide sequence: TGTGCCAGCAGTTTAGGCGGTAACACTGAAGCTTTCTTT.

The chain uses TRBV5-1 and TRBJ2-7; weak D call: TRBD1 (6 bases). V lost 4 bases and J 3 bases, leaving 11 bases between the germline ends. The CDR3 totals 13 residues. Germline CDR1 reads SGHRS; CDR2 reads YFSETQ. In DNA form, the CDR3 reads TGCGCCAGCAGCGTAACAGGGTACTACGAGCAGTACTTC. Residues: CASSVTGYYEQYF.

J is TRBJ2-7 and V is TRBV5-1; 12 positions agree with TRBD2. The CDR3 covers 16 residues. Germline trimming cut 0 bases from V and 7 bases from J; bases unmatched to any gene: 8. Per the germline V gene, CDR1 is SGHRS and CDR2 is YFSETQ. The CDR3 DNA reads TGCGCCAGCAGCTTGGAGACTAGCGGGAGTCTGCAGGAGCAGTACTTC. This codes for CASSLETSGSLQEQYF.

The chain recombines TRBV25-1 with TRBJ2-7; 9 nucleotides agree with TRBD1. The CDR3 covers 15 residues. Trimming took 4 bases from V and 2 from J; bases not matched to a gene: 6. Germline V lookup: CDR1 MGHDK, CDR2 SYGVNS. The CDR3 loop is CASSGTGVPPYEQYF. The CDR3 DNA reads as TGTGCCAGCAGTGGGACAGGGGTTCCCCCCTACGAGCAGTACTTC.

The gene calls are TRBV7-9 and TRBJ2-7, with D possibly matching TRBD2 (6 bases). The CDR3 totals 16 residues. Trimming stripped 5 bases from V and 0 bases from J, with 17 bases between. Germline-derived CDR1 and CDR2 are SEHNR and FQNEAQ (reference sequence). The CDR3 nucleotides are TGTGCCAGCAGCCTGTTGCGTCGTAGCGGCTCCTACGAGCAGTACTTC. Translation: CASSLLRRSGSYEQYF. Based on the CDR3 plus reference TRBV7-9 and TRBJ2-7, the full variable domain is DTGVSQNPRHKITKRGQNVTFRCDPISEHNRLYWYRQTLGQGPEFLTYFQNEAQLEKSRLLSDRFSAERPKGSFSTLEIQRTEQGDSAMYLCASSLLRRSGSYEQYFGPGTRLTVT.

This chain links TRBV27 with TRBJ2-2, with D perhaps matching TRBD2 (5 bases). The CDR3 has 15 amino acids. CDR1 and CDR2 (germline): MNHEY, SMNVEV (reference sequence). V lost 10 bases to trimming and J lost 4 bases, with 19 bases between them. The CDR3 DNA is TGTGCCACCAGGACGGTCGAGGGTGGCACCGGGGAGCTGTTTTTT. Protein sequence: CATRTVEGGTGELFF.

This clone was seen only a few times. The chain links TRBV30 to TRBJ2-1; D remains unclear. Germline CDR1 GTSNPN, CDR2 SVGIG (reference sequence). V was shortened by 0 bases and J by 6 bases, with 6 bases between the two germline ends. The CDR3 has 12 amino acids. The CDR3 DNA reads TGTGCCTGGAGTGTACAAGGCAATGAGCAGTTCTTC. Translated: CAWSVQGNEQFF. Filled out from reference TRBV30 and TRBJ2-1, the complete variable domain reads SQTIHQWPATLVQPVGSPLSLECTVEGTSNPNLYWYRQAAGRGLQLLFYSVGIGQISSEVPQNLSASRPQDRQFILSSKKLLLSDSGFYLCAWSVQGNEQFFGPGTRLTVL.

CDR3 in amino acids: CASSPLVGLRETQYF. The CDR3 region has the DNA TGTGCCAGCTCACCACTCGTGGGGCTGAGGGAGACCCAGTACTTC. The chain links TRBV18 to TRBJ2-5; a possible D gene is TRBD1 (5 bases). The CDR3 is 15 amino acids. The V end was cut by 1 base, the J end by 5 bases, with 14 bases between. Germline CDR1 is KGHSH and CDR2 is LQKENI.

The chain combines TRBV7-2 with TRBJ2-7; D might be TRBD2 (6 bases). Germline loops: CDR1 SGHTA, CDR2 FQGNSA. V lost 3 bases and J 4 bases, leaving 16 bases between the germline ends. The CDR3 extends over 15 amino acids. The CDR3 loop is CASSLGIASVYEQYF. CDR3 DNA sequence: TGTGCCAGCAGCTTGGGAATTGCTAGCGTGTACGAGCAGTACTTC.

The genes are TRBV28 and TRBJ1-2; the D is unclear. Germline loops: CDR1 MDHEN, CDR2 SYDVKM. V gave up 5 bases and J gave up 7 bases, with 11 bases separating them. This CDR3 contains 12 residues. The CDR3: CASSPTRSGYTF. The CDR3 bases are TGTGCCAGCAGTCCCACACGGTCTGGCTACACCTTC.

This chain uses TRBV28 with TRBJ1-2; D remains ambiguous. The CDR3 runs 13 residues. Germline assignment: CDR1 MDHEN and CDR2 SYDVKM. With 2 bases removed from V and 8 bases from J, the gap between germline ends came to 12 bases. The CDR3 DNA sequence: TGTGCCAGCAGTTTAAGGAGGGTGGGAGGCTACACCTTC. Translating gives CASSLRRVGGYTF.